Presented here are 20 T cell receptor beta chains from one specimen sequenced in a study of T cell changes during pregnancy in multiple sclerosis. Only in-frame clones appear in the TCRdb table, and some are missing; sequencing was by immunoSEQ multiplex PCR. This table holds some 40,000 clones, around nine tenths found once. Sequences were derived from CD8+ T cells from peripheral blood mononuclear cells, sampled in the first trimester of pregnancy. All receptors come from a female donor with multiple sclerosis, enrolled in a pregnancy study.

This clone was seen a handful of times. The chain couples TRBV5-1 to TRBJ1-2, with 8 bases matching TRBD1. Germline V lookup: CDR1 SGHRS, CDR2 YFSETQ. Trimming at V came to 8 bases and at J to 6 bases, leaving 6 bases not matched to a gene. This CDR3 spans 12 amino acids. The CDR3 protein is CARPTGGDGYTF. For the CDR3, the DNA is TGCGCCAGACCCACAGGGGGGGATGGCTACACCTTC.

This chain uses TRBV5-6 with TRBJ1-1; D possibly corresponds to TRBD1 (5 bases). Germline-derived CDR1 and CDR2 are SGHDT and YYEEEE. V was pared by 1 base and J by 0 bases, with 19 bases between. There are 18 residues in the CDR3. CDR3 sequence reads: CASSLRGTATRMNTEAFF. In DNA, the CDR3 is TGTGCCAGCAGCTTGAGGGGTACAGCCACCCGAATGAACACTGAAGCTTTCTTT.

The chain recombines TRBV2 with TRBJ2-7, with a possible D match to TRBD2 (5 bases). Germline lookup yields CDR1 SNHLY and CDR2 FYNNEI. This CDR3 has 12 residues. Trimming shortened V by 6 bases and J by 1 base, and 7 bases separated the two germline ends. Written as DNA, the CDR3 is TGTGCCAGCAGGAGCGGTTCCTACGAGCAGTACTTC. Protein sequence: CASRSGSYEQYF.

The chain combines TRBV15 with TRBJ2-7; 8 bases are a match to TRBD1. CDR1 and CDR2 (germline): LNHNV, YYDKDF (reference sequence). V shed 5 bases and J 5 bases; nucleotides not matched to a gene: 8. This CDR3 has 14 residues. The CDR3 region is CATSGRTGLNEQYF. The CDR3 bases are TGTGCCACCAGCGGAAGGACAGGGTTAAACGAGCAGTACTTC.

The chain links TRBV15 to TRBJ2-7; D remains ambiguous. Trimming took 1 base from V and 4 from J, leaving 8 bases between them. Germline CDR1 reads LNHNV; CDR2 reads YYDKDF (reference sequence). The CDR3 totals 13 residues. CDR3 bases: TGTGCCACCAGCAGAGGGTTAGCTTACGAGCAGTACTTC. Its protein is CATSRGLAYEQYF.

The chain is built from TRBV19 and TRBJ2-2, with 11 bases lining up with TRBD1. CDR3 length equals 15 residues. Germline CDR1 is LNHDA and CDR2 is SQIVND (reference sequence). With 6 bases clipped from V and 4 bases from J, the junction kept 4 bases outside the gene matches. The CDR3 is CASSPGTGGTGELFF. The CDR3 nucleotides read TGTGCCAGTAGCCCCGGGACAGGGGGCACCGGGGAGCTGTTTTTT.

The genes are TRBV19 and TRBJ1-1; D uncertain. Germline V gene data show CDR1 as LNHDA and CDR2 as SQIVND (reference sequence). V lost 5 bases and J lost 5, with 15 bases in between. This CDR3 comprises 14 residues. CDR3 DNA sequence: TGTGCCAGTAGTCTACTCCTAAGTAAGACTGAAGCTTTCTTT. It yields the protein CASSLLLSKTEAFF.

The V gene is TRBV6-6, the J gene TRBJ1-5; D is unresolved. The CDR3 has 12 residues. Trimming cost V 2 bases and J 4 bases, with 3 bases left between them. The germline V gene encodes CDR1 MNHNY and CDR2 SVGAGI (reference sequence). Here the CDR3 reads CASSYQNQPQHF. The CDR3 coding sequence is TGTGCCAGCAGTTACCAGAATCAGCCCCAGCATTTT.

The chain couples TRBV25-1 to TRBJ2-7, with TRBD1 matching 8 bases. The CDR3 covers 15 residues. Unmatched junction bases numbered 7, after V lost 4 bases and J lost 2 bases. CDR1 and CDR2 (germline): MGHDK, SYGVNS. The DNA for the CDR3 is TGTGCCAGCAGTGCCCCTCGGACAGGGACCTACGAGCAGTACTTC. Protein product: CASSAPRTGTYEQYF.

For the CDR3, the DNA is TGTGCCAGCAGGGGGGGGGCCATCGAAGCTTTCTTT. Translated, it gives CASRGGAIEAFF. This chain joins TRBV6-1 and TRBJ1-1; D is possibly TRBD1 (6 bases). Trimming left V 6 bases short and J 8 bases short, with 13 bases between. In germline, CDR1 is MNHNS, CDR2 SASEGT. The CDR3 has 12 residues.

The chain employs TRBV29-1 and TRBJ2-5; 7 bases match TRBD1. The CDR3 totals 14 residues. V gave up 6 bases and J gave up 2 bases; unmatched junction bases: 9. Germline lookup yields CDR1 SQVTM and CDR2 ANQGSEA. DNA of the CDR3: TGCAGCGTGGCGGGTGACAGGGTACAAGAGACCCAGTACTTC. It translates to CSVAGDRVQETQYF.

V is TRBV9 and J is TRBJ1-1, with a possible D match to TRBD1 (5 bases). Germline CDR1 reads SGDLS; CDR2 reads YYNGEE. The germline V and J ends were trimmed by 4 bases and 1 base, with 11 bases remaining between them. The CDR3 covers 14 residues. For the CDR3, the DNA is TGTGCCAGCAGCCAAGGGGCGAAGAACACTGAAGCTTTCTTT. Translation: CASSQGAKNTEAFF.

The V and J genes are TRBV7-8 and TRBJ2-7; the match to TRBD2 covers 8 bases. The CDR3 covers 16 residues. Germline CDR1 SGHVS, CDR2 FQNEAQ. V lost 1 base and J lost 0; bases outside the gene matches: 5. CDR3 nucleotide sequence: TGTGCCAGCAGCTTAGGGGCTGCGGGGGGCTCCTACGAGCAGTACTTC. This codes for CASSLGAAGGSYEQYF.

The V call is TRBV5-5, the J call TRBJ2-7; the match to TRBD1 covers 10 bases. V shed 3 bases, J shed 5 bases, and the junction held 14 bases outside the gene matches. The CDR3 length is 17 residues. Per germline, CDR1 SGHKS and CDR2 YYEKEE (reference sequence). Written as DNA, the CDR3 is TGTGCCAGCAGCTGGGCCCCCCCTGGACAGGGGGTGGACGAGCAGTACTTC. As protein: CASSWAPPGQGVDEQYF.

The chain combines TRBV5-1 with TRBJ2-7; D possibly corresponds to TRBD1 (6 bases). The germline gives CDR1 SGHRS, CDR2 YFSETQ. The V and J ends lost 2 bases and 3 bases respectively, with 15 bases between them. The CDR3 is 15 amino acids. The CDR3 region has the DNA TGCGCCAGCAGCTTATCAGGGACAAACTACTACGAGCAGTACTTC. Residues: CASSLSGTNYYEQYF.

The chain employs TRBV7-3 and TRBJ1-2; the match to TRBD1 covers 7 bases. V was pared by 3 bases and J by 4 bases, with 11 bases of the junction left unmatched. This CDR3 has 16 residues. Germline values: CDR1 SGHTA, CDR2 FQGTGA. The CDR3 DNA reads TGTGCCAGCAGCTTTATAGGGGGCGACAGTCCCTATGGCTACACCTTC. Protein sequence: CASSFIGGDSPYGYTF.

The J gene is TRBJ1-3, the V gene TRBV4-1; tentatively, D is TRBD1 (5 bases). CDR1 and CDR2 (germline): MGHRA, YSYEKL. Trimming removed 1 base at V and 2 bases at J, with 9 bases between. The CDR3 has 15 residues. CDR3 protein: CASSQVGEAGNTIYF. Here the CDR3 DNA reads TGCGCCAGCAGCCAAGTAGGGGAGGCTGGAAACACCATATATTTT.

The chain recombines TRBV13 with TRBJ2-3; D gene uncertain. Germline V lookup: CDR1 PRHDT, CDR2 FYEKMQ (reference sequence). The CDR3 loop spans 12 amino acids. V was trimmed by 2 bases and J by 6 bases, leaving 6 bases between them. CDR3 protein: CASSLQLDTQYF. CDR3 in DNA: TGTGCCAGCAGCTTACAATTGGATACGCAGTATTTT.

J is TRBJ2-7 and V is TRBV5-4; a weak D match, TRBD1 (6 bases). The V gene's germline CDR1 is SGHNT and CDR2 YYREEE (reference sequence). This CDR3 region has 15 residues. V was cut by 4 bases and J by 1 base, with 15 bases left in between. The CDR3 nucleotides are TGTGCCAGCAGCCCCGCCGGGACACTTTCCTACGAGCAGTACTTC. Translating it yields CASSPAGTLSYEQYF.

V and J are TRBV6-4 and TRBJ1-2; weak D call: TRBD1 (6 bases). The CDR3 is 14 residues long. Deletions cut 5 bases from V and 5 bases from J, with 15 bases between. Germline assignment: CDR1 MRHNA and CDR2 SNTAGT. This CDR3 is CASSSAAGAYGYTF. The DNA for the CDR3 is TGTGCCAGCAGTTCCGCGGCGGGGGCTTATGGCTACACCTTC.